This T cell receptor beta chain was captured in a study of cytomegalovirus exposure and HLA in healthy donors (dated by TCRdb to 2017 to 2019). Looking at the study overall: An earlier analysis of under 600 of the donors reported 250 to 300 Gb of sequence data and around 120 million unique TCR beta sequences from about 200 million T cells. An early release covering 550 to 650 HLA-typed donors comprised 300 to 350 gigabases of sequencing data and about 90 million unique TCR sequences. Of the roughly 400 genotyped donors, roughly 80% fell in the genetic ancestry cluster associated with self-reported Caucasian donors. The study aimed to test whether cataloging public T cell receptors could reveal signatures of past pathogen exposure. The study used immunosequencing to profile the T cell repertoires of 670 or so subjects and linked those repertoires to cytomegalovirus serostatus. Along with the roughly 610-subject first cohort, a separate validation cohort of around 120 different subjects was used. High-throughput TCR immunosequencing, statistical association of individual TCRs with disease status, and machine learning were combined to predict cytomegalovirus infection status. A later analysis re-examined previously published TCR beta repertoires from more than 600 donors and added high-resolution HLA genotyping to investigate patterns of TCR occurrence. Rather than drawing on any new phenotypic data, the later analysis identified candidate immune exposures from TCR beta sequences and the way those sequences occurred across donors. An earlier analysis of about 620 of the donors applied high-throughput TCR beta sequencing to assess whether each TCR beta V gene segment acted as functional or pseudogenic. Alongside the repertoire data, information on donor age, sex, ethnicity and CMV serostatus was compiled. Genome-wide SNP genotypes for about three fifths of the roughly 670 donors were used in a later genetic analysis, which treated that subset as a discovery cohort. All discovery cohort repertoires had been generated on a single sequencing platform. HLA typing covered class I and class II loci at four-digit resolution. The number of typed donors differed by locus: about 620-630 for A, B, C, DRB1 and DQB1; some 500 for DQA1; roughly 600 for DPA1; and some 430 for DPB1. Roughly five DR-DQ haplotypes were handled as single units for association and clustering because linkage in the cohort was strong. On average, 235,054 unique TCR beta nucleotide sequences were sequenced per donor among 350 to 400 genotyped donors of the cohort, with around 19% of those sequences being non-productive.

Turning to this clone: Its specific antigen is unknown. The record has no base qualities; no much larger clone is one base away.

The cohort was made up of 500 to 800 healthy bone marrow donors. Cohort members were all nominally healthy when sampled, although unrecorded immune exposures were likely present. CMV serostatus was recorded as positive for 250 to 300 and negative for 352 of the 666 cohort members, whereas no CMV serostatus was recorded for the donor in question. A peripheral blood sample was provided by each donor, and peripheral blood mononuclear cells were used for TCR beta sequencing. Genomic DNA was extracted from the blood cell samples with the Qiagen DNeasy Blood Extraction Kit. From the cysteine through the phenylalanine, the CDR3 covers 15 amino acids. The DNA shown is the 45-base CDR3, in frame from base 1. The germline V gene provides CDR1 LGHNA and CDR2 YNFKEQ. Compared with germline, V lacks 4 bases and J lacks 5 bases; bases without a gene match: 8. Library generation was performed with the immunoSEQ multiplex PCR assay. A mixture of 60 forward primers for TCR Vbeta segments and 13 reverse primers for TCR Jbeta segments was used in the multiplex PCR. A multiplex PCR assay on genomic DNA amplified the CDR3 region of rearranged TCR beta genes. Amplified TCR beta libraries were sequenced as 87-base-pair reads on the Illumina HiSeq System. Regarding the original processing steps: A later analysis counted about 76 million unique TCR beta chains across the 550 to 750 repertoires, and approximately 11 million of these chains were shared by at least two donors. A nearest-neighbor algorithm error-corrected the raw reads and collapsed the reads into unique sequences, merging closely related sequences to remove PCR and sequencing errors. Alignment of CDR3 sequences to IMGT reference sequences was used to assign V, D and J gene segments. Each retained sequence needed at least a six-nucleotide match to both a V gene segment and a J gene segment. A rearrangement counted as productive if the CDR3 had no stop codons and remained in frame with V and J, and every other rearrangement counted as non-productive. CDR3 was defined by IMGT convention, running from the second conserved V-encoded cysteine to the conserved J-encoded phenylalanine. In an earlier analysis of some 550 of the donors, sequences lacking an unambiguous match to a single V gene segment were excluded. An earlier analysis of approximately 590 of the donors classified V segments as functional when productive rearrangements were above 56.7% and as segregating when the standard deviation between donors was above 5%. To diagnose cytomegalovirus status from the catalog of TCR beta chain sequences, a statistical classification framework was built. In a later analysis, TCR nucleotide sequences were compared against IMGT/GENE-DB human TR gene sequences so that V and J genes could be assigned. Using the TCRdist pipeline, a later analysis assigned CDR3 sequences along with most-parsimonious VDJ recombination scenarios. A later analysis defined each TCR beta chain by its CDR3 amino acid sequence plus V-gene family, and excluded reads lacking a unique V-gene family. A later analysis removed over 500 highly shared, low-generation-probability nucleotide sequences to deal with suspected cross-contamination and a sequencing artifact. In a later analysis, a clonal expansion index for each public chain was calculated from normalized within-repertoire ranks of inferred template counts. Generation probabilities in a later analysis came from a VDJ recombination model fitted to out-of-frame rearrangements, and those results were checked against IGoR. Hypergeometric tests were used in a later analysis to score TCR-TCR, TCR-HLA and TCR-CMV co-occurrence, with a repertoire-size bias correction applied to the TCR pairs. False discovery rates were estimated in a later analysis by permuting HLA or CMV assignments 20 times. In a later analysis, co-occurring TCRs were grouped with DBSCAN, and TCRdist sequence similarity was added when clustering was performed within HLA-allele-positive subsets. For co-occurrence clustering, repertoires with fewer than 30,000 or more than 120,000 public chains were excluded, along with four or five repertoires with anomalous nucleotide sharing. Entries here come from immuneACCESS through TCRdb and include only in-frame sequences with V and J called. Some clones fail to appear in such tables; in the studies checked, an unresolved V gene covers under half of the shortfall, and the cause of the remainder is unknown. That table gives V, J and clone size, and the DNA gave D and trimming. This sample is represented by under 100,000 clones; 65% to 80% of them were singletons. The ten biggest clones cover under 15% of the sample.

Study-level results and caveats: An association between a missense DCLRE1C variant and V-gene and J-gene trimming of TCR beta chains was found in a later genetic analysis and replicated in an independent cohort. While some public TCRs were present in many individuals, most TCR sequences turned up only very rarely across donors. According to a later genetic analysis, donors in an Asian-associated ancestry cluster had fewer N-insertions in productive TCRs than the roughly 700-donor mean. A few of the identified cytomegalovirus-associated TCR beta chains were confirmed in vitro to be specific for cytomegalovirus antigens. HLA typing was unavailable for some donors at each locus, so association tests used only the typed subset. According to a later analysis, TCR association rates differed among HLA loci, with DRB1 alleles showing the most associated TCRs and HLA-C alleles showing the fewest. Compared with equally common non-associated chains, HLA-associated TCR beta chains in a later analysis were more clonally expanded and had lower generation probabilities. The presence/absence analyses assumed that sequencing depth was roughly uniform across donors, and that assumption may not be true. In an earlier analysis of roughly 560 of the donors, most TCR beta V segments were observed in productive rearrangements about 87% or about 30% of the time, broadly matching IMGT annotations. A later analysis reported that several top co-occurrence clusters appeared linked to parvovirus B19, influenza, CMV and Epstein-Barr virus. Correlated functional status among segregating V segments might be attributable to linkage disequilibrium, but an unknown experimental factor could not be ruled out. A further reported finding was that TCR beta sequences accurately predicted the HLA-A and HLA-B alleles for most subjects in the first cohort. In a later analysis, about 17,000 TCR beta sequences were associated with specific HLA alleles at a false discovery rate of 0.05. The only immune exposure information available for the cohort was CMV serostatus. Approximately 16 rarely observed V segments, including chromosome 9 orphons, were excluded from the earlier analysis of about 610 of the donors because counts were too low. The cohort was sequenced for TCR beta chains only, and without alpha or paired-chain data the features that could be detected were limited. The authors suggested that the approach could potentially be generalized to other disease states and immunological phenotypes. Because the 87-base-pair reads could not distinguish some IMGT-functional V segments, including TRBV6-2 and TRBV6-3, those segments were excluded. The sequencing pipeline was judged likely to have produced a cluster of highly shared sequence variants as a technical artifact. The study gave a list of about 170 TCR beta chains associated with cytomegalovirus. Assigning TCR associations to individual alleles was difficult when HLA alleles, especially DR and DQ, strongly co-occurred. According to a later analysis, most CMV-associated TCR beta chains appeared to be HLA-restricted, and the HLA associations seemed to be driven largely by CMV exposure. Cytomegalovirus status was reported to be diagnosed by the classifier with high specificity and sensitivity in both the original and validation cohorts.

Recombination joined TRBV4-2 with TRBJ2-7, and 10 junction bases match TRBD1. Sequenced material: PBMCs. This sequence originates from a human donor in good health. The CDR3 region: CASSLNDRGPNEQYF. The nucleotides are TGTGCCAGCAGCCTAAATGACAGGGGGCCAAACGAGCAGTACTTC.